This T cell receptor (beta chain) was sequenced in a study of blood T cells in healthy people across ages. A sample-barcoded 5' primer and a J-beta primer mix were used in a second PCR of about 7 to 12 cycles. Individual samples furnished no less than 3 million CDR3-containing paired-end reads apiece. TCRdb passed the 5' RACE reads through MiXCR, listing each CDR3 protein once. The sample includes roughly 800,000 distinct CDR3 sequences, roughly 60% of them seen just once. Germline CDR1 and CDR2: MNHEY and SMNVEV (reference sequence). V lost 5 bases, J lost 7 bases, and 12 bases lay in between. The CDR3 covers 12 residues. About 10 milliliters of peripheral blood were drawn from each donor into EDTA-treated tubes. Every sample gave at least 5.5 micrograms of total RNA when it was extracted. This clonotype was seen only a few times.

This receptor was taken from a man aged 25-40 years in good health. Material for sequencing was blood. This chain joins TRBV27 and TRBJ2-7; possible D gene TRBD1, 5 bases. The CDR3 nucleotides are TGTGCCAGCAGTCCCCACAAGGGGGAGCAGTACTTC. Translated, it gives CASSPHKGEQYF.